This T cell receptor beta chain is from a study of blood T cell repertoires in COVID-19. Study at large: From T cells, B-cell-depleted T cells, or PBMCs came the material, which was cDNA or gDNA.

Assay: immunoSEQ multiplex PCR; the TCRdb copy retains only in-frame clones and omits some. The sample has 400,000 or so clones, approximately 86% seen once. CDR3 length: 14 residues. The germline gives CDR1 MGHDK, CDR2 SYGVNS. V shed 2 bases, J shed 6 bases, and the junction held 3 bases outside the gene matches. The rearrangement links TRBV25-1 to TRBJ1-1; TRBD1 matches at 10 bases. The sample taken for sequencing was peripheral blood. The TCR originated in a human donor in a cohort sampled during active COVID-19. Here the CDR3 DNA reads TGTGCCAGCAGTGAAGGGACAGGGGAATCTGAAGCTTTCTTT. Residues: CASSEGTGESEAFF.